This is a list of T cell receptor beta chains from one sample in a study of OX40 agonist ivuxolimab in advanced cancers. Data came from immunoSEQ multiplex PCR; TCRdb stores just in-frame clones and leaves some out. The sample carries 50,000 to 70,000 clones, around 84% recorded once. Material: CD4+ or CD8+ T cells sorted from blood, obtained in a trial of the OX40 agonist ivuxolimab. The receptors here all came from an adult with an advanced solid tumor such as melanoma, head and neck, liver or kidney cancer. Each CDR3 is given with its conserved first and last residue. D genes are given only for firm matches. Expanded clones are given a class, and other clones once, few, many or no size at all.

clone_size,d_call,v_call,j_call,cdr3_nt,cdr3_aa
few,-,TRBV6-1,TRBJ1-1,TGTGCCAGCAGTGGCACATTGAACACTGAAGCTTTCTTT,CASSGTLNTEAFF
-,-,TRBV18,TRBJ1-2,TGTGCCAGCTCGGAAGGACTGGGTCGGGGCTACACCTTC,CASSEGLGRGYTF
-,TRBD1,TRBV9,TRBJ1-2,TGTGCCAGCAGCGTAGACCCGGGACAGGGTCGGGGCTACACCTTC,CASSVDPGQGRGYTF
-,TRBD1,TRBV7-8,TRBJ2-2,TGTGCCAGCAGTCCGAGGGACAGGGGCACCGGGGAGCTGTTTTTT,CASSPRDRGTGELFF
-,TRBD1,TRBV5-1,TRBJ2-7,TGCGCCAGCAGCCAAGGGACAGAGAACGAGCAGTACTTC,CASSQGTENEQYF
-,-,TRBV7-2,TRBJ2-7,TGTGCCAGCAGCTTAGGCAGGGAGGAATACGAGCAGTACTTC,CASSLGREEYEQYF
few,TRBD1,TRBV7-3,TRBJ2-2,TGTGCCAGCAGCTTAGGCAGGGGGCGGACCGGGGAGCTGTTTTTT,CASSLGRGRTGELFF
once,-,TRBV28,TRBJ1-5,TGTGCCAGCAGTTCCCCGGGACAAGCCTATAGCAATCAGCCCCAGCATTTT,CASSSPGQAYSNQPQHF
once,TRBD1,TRBV7-9,TRBJ2-7,TGTGCCAGCAGCCCCGGGACAGCATTTGACTACGAGCAGTACTTC,CASSPGTAFDYEQYF
once,-,TRBV5-1,TRBJ1-3,TGCGCCAGCAGCTTGGATGTAGGAGGAAACACCATATATTTT,CASSLDVGGNTIYF
-,-,TRBV9,TRBJ2-7,TGTGCCAGCAGCGTAGGCCCCCTCGACGAGCAGTACTTC,CASSVGPLDEQYF
-,-,TRBV7-7,TRBJ2-1,TGTGCTAGCAGCCCTCTGGTTAGTCGGGAGCAGTTCTTC,CASSPLVSREQFF
-,-,TRBV7-2,TRBJ1-2,TGTGCCAGCGGCACCGGGACTGAGAATCAGTATGGCTACACCTTC,CASGTGTENQYGYTF
-,TRBD1,TRBV4-1,TRBJ2-7,TGCGCCAGCAGACCGGGACAGGGGGCACGCGAGCAGTACTTC,CASRPGQGAREQYF
-,TRBD1,TRBV30,TRBJ2-4,TGTGCCTGGAGCGCAGGGACAGCCCAAGCCAAAAACATTCAGTACTTC,CAWSAGTAQAKNIQYF
once,TRBD1,TRBV4-1,TRBJ2-7,TGCGCCAGCAGCTTCAGCCCGACAGGGGCCGAGCAGTACTTC,CASSFSPTGAEQYF
-,-,TRBV9,TRBJ2-2,TGTGCCAGCGCCTCCGGGAGCTTGGGCACCGGGGAGCTGTTTTTT,CASASGSLGTGELFF
-,TRBD1,TRBV9,TRBJ1-3,TGTGCCAGCAGCGTAGATCCGGGACAGGGGAACACCATATATTTT,CASSVDPGQGNTIYF
-,-,TRBV5-1,TRBJ1-2,TGCGCCAGCAGCTTACAACGACAGGCAGGCATTTATGGCTACACCTTC,CASSLQRQAGIYGYTF
-,-,TRBV28,TRBJ2-5,TGTGCCAGCAGTGCCCCGGACTCCGGGGGAGGTGAGACCCAGTACTTC,CASSAPDSGGGETQYF
-,-,TRBV6-1,TRBJ2-7,TGTGCCAGCAGTGAAGCCTTGACGGGAGAGGGCGAGCAGTACTTC,CASSEALTGEGEQYF
-,TRBD2,TRBV9,TRBJ2-1,TGTGCCAGCAGCCGAACTAGCGGCCCGCCCAACAATGAGCAGTTCTTC,CASSRTSGPPNNEQFF
-,-,TRBV6-5,TRBJ2-7,TGTGCCAGCAGTTACACCCAGCTCAGCTCCGAGCAGTACTTC,CASSYTQLSSEQYF
-,-,TRBV5-5,TRBJ2-5,TGTGCCAGCAGCTCCACAACGGCAGGGTGGGAGACCCAGTACTTC,CASSSTTAGWETQYF